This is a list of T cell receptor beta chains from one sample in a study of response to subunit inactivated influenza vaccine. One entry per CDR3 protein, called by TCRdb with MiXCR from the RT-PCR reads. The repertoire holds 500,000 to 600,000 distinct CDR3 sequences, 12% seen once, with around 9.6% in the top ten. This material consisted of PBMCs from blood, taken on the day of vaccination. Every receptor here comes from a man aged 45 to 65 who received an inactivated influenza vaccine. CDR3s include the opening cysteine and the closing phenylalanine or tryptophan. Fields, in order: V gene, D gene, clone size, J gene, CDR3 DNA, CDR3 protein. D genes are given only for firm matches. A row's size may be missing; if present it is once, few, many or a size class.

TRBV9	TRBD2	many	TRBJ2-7	TGTGCCAGCAGCGTAGGACTAGCGGGGAACTACGAGCAGTACTTC	CASSVGLAGNYEQYF
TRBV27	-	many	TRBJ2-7	TGTGCCAGCAGTTTATTCCCGGGACAAAGCTACGAGCAGTACTTC	CASSLFPGQSYEQYF
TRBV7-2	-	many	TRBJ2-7	TGTGCCAGCAGCTTAGGTTCAGCGGGTTCCTTCTACGAGCAGTACTTC	CASSLGSAGSFYEQYF
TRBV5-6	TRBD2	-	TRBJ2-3	TGTGCCAGCAGCTCCAGGCCTAGCGGGAACACAGATACGCAGTATTTT	CASSSRPSGNTDTQYF
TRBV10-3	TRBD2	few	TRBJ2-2	TGTGCCATCAGTGAGAGAGCGGGGGTGAACACCGGGGAGCTGTTTTTT	CAISERAGVNTGELFF
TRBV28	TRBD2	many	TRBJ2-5	TGTGCCAGCAGTGTCCGGACTAGCGGCCAAGAGACCCAGTACTTC	CASSVRTSGQETQYF
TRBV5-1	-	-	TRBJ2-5	TGCGCCAGCAGCTACTCTGCGACTAGACGGGAGACCCAGTACTTC	CASSYSATRRETQYF
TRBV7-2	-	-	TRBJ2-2	TGTGCCAGCAGCCCCCGCAGCTACACCGGGGAGCTGTTTTTT	CASSPRSYTGELFF
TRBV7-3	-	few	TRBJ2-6	TGTGCCAGCGCTCTCGGAGCCTCGCGGTGGTCTGGGGCCAACGTCCTGACTTTC	CASALGASRWSGANVLTF
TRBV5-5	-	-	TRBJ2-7	TGTGCCAGCAGCCTTCTCACAGCACTGGCCTACGAGCAGTACTTC	CASSLLTALAYEQYF
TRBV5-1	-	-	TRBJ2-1	TGCGCCAGCAGTTCTTGGGCTCCCCACAATGGGCAGTTCTTC	CASSSWAPHNGQFF
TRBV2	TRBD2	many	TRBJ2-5	TGTGCCAGCAAATCTAGCGGGCAACAAGAGACCCAGTACTTC	CASKSSGQQETQYF
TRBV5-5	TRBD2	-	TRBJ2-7	TGTGCCAGCAGCTTGGGTCCTAGCGGCTTCTCCTACGAGCAGTACTTC	CASSLGPSGFSYEQYF
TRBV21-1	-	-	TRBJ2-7	TGTGCCAGCAGCACGACAGGAGGGAGGTGGCCTCCTACCTACGAGCAGTACTTC	CASSTTGGRWPPTYEQYF
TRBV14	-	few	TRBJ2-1	TGTGCCAGCAGCCAAGTTGGGGGGCTATCGAGTTACAATGAGCAGTTCTTC	CASSQVGGLSSYNEQFF
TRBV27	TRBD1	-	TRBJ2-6	TGTGCCAGCAGCAAAAACGGACAGGTCCTCCCCTCTGGGGCCAACGTCCTGACTTTC	CASSKNGQVLPSGANVLTF
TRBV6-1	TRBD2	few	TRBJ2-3	TGTGCCAGCAAACGGACTAGCGGGGGATCAGATACGCAGTATTTT	CASKRTSGGSDTQYF
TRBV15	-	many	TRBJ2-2	TGTGCCACCAGCAGAGATATGATCCCTCCGGGGGAGCTGTTTTTT	CATSRDMIPPGELFF
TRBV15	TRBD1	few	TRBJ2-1	TGTGCCACCAGCACCAACAGGGGAAGCTACAATGAGCAGTTCTTC	CATSTNRGSYNEQFF
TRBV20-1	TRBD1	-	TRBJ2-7	TGCAGTGCTCCGGACAGGGGGCAGCAGTACTTC	CSAPDRGQQYF
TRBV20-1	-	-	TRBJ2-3	TGCAGTGCTAGGTGGGCCGGGACAGATACGCAGTATTTT	CSARWAGTDTQYF
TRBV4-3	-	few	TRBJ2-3	TGCGCCAGCAGCCAAGATGCGACGGGGGATACGCAGTATTTT	CASSQDATGDTQYF
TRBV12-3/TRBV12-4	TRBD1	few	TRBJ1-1	TGTGCCAGCACCTTACAGGGGCGGGACACTGAAGCTTTCTTT	CASTLQGRDTEAFF
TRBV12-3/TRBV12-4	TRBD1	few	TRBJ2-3	TGTGCCAGCAGTTTCAATACAGGGGCAGATACGCAGTATTTT	CASSFNTGADTQYF
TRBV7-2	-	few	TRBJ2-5	TGTGCCAGCAGGAAACAAGAGACCCAGTACTTC	CASRKQETQYF
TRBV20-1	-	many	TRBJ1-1	TGCAGTGCTAGAGCCGGGTATGGTGAAGCTTTCTTT	CSARAGYGEAFF
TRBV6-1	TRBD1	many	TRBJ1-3	TGTGCCAGCAGTCGGGGACAGCCCGGCTCTGGAAACACCATATATTTT	CASSRGQPGSGNTIYF
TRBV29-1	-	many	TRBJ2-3	TGCAGCGTTATCTACAGTCCCCCAGATACGCAGTATTTT	CSVIYSPPDTQYF
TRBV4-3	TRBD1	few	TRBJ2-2	TGCGCCAGCAGCCAAGGGGGACAGGTGAACACCGGGGAGCTGTTTTTT	CASSQGGQVNTGELFF
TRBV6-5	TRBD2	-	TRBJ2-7	TGTGCCAGCAGTTTGGGAGGGGCCCCGGTGTACGAGCAGTACTTC	CASSLGGAPVYEQYF
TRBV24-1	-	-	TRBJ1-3	TGTGCCACCAGTGATCTGACTGACAGGACCTCTGGAAACACCATATATTTT	CATSDLTDRTSGNTIYF
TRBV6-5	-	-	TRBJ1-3	TGTGCCAGCAGTTCTCCAGGGATAGCTAACGGAAACACCATATATTTT	CASSSPGIANGNTIYF
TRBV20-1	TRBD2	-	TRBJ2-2	TGCAGTGCTAGAGATTGGGCGGGAGGGCGCACCGGGGAGCTGTTTTTT	CSARDWAGGRTGELFF
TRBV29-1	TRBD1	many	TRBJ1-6	TGCAGCGCCTCCGGGACAGGGGTTTATAATTCACCCCTCCACTTT	CSASGTGVYNSPLHF
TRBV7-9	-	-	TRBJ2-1	TGTGCCAGCAGCTTAGTCGCAGGGCCGGGGTACAATGAGCAGTTCTTC	CASSLVAGPGYNEQFF
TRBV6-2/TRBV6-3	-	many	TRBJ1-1	TGTGCCAGCAGATGGGCGCAGGACTACACTGAAGCTTTCTTT	CASRWAQDYTEAFF
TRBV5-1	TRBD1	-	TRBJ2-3	TGCGCCAGCAGCTTGGAGGGGGCCCGCACAGATACGCAGTATTTT	CASSLEGARTDTQYF
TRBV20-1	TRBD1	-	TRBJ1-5	TGCAGTGCTAGAGATTTATCAGGGGGCGATCAGCCCCAGCATTTT	CSARDLSGGDQPQHF
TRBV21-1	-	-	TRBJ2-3	TGTGCCAGCAGCAATGGCAGCACAGATACGCAGTATTTT	CASSNGSTDTQYF
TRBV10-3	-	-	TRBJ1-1	TGTGCCATCAGTGACCTAGGGGGGACACAGGGTGGAACTGAAGCTTTCTTT	CAISDLGGTQGGTEAFF
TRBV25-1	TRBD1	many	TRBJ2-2	TGTGCCAGCACCTCGACAGGGTTCACCGGGGAGCTGTTTTTT	CASTSTGFTGELFF
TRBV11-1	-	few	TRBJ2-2	TGTGCCAGCAGCTTGAGTCAGGGGGGAACCGGGGAGCTGTTTTTT	CASSLSQGGTGELFF
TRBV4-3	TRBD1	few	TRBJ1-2	TGCGCCAGCAGCCAAGATTCACAGGGGCATTCTGGCTACACCTTC	CASSQDSQGHSGYTF
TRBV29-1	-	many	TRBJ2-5	TGCAGCGTTGTTAAGAACCAAGAGACCCAGTACTTC	CSVVKNQETQYF
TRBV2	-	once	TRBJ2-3	TGTGCCAGCAGGTCCCTGGTGGGGGGCCACACAGATACGCAGTATTTT	CASRSLVGGHTDTQYF
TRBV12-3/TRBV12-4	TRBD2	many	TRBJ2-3	TGTGCCAGCAACACCGGGGGGGGCCCCTACAGCCGCACAGATACGCAGTATTTT	CASNTGGGPYSRTDTQYF